This TCR beta chain was identified in a study of CD8 T cells in Susac syndrome. An amount of RNA that ranged from roughly 0.5 to 1 ug was reverse transcribed with random hexamers. Amplification of TCR beta CDR3 by immunoSEQ multiplex PCR spanned 54 Vbeta and 13 Jbeta. MiXCR, applied by TCRdb to the immunoSEQ multiplex PCR reads, yields one record per CDR3 protein. This sample carries around 71,000 distinct CDR3 sequences, 96% of them seen once, and the ten largest clones take 0.095% to 0.12%. Deletions cut 2 bases from V and 5 bases from J, with 10 bases between. The length of the CDR3 is 13 residues. The germline gives CDR1 SQVTM, CDR2 ANQGSEA. CD8+ and CD4+ T cells from blood underwent TCR beta sequencing, which was carried out in a high-throughput format.

Source material: CD4+ T cells from PBMCs. This receptor was obtained from a human donor with multiple sclerosis. V is TRBV29-1 and J is TRBJ2-1; tentative D call: TRBD1 (5 bases). CDR3 in DNA: TGCAGCGTTGAAAGGACACTAAACAATGAGCAGTTCTTC. Amino acid sequence: CSVERTLNNEQFF.